A selection of T cell receptor beta chains follows, all from one sample in a study of cytomegalovirus exposure and HLA in healthy donors. TCRdb's table, derived via immunoSEQ multiplex PCR, lists solely in-frame clones and lacks some. The repertoire consists of tens of thousands of clones, with under 80% occurring once and the leading ten covering 4.9%. The material sequenced was PBMCs. These receptors all come from a man aged 60 to 75 in good health and CMV-seropositive. CDR3s include the opening cysteine and the closing phenylalanine or tryptophan. The D gene is left open where the match is weak. Only part of the rows carry a size: once, few, many, or a class if the clone is expanded.

d_call	j_call	clone_size	v_call	cdr3_nt	cdr3_aa
TRBD2	TRBJ2-3	-	TRBV6-5	TGTGCCAGCACCACCTTCCGCGGGAGGGCGGATACGCAGTATTTT	CASTTFRGRADTQYF
TRBD2	TRBJ2-5	-	TRBV27	TGTGCCAGCAGCTTTAGCGGGGAAGAGACCCAGTACTTC	CASSFSGEETQYF
TRBD1	TRBJ2-7	few	TRBV6-6	TGTGCCAGCAATAATGTGGGACAGAGCTCCTACGAGCAGTACTTC	CASNNVGQSSYEQYF
TRBD1	TRBJ2-7	few	TRBV4-1	TGCGCCAGCAGCCAACGAACTGACCCAAGGACAGGGGGATATGGTGAGCAGTACTTC	CASSQRTDPRTGGYGEQYF
TRBD2	TRBJ2-5	-	TRBV7-2	TGTGCCAGCAGCCATCTACTAGCGGGACGGGGGGAGACCCAGTACTTC	CASSHLLAGRGETQYF
-	TRBJ1-1	-	TRBV30	TGTGCCTGGAACAAGTGGAACACTGAAGCTTTCTTT	CAWNKWNTEAFF
-	TRBJ2-3	-	TRBV29-1	TGCAGCGTTGCAGGGGGGTTAACAGATACGCAGTATTTT	CSVAGGLTDTQYF
-	TRBJ1-1	-	TRBV11-2	TGTGCCAGCAGCTCGACACCTATGAACACTGAAGCTTTCTTT	CASSSTPMNTEAFF
TRBD2	TRBJ2-1	once	TRBV5-1	TGCGCCAGCAGCAGAGGGACTAGCGGAGCTTACAATGAGCAGTTCTTC	CASSRGTSGAYNEQFF
TRBD2	TRBJ2-4	-	TRBV4-2	TGTGCCAGCAGCCAAGGGAATAGCGGGGCGGCCAAAAACATTCAGTACTTC	CASSQGNSGAAKNIQYF
TRBD1	TRBJ1-2	-	TRBV30	TGTGCCTGGAGCCCGGGACAGGGGCTCTATGGCTACACCTTC	CAWSPGQGLYGYTF
-	TRBJ2-7	-	TRBV2	TGTGCCAGCAGTGACTGGACTTCCCCTTCCGGGGAGCAGTACTTC	CASSDWTSPSGEQYF
-	TRBJ2-5	-	TRBV7-9	TGTGCCAGCAGCTTACGGCAACAGGGGAGGGAGACCCAGTACTTC	CASSLRQQGRETQYF
-	TRBJ1-5	-	TRBV30	TGTGCCTGGAGTCCAGGAGGAGGCCAGCCCCAGCATTTT	CAWSPGGGQPQHF
-	TRBJ1-4	few	TRBV21-1	TGTGCCAGCAGCAACGGAGGGGGCGCGTCTAATGAAAAACTGTTTTTT	CASSNGGGASNEKLFF
-	TRBJ1-6	-	TRBV5-1	TGCGCCAGCAGCTCGGGGGACAATTCACCCCTCCACTTT	CASSSGDNSPLHF
-	TRBJ1-5	-	TRBV21-1	TGTGCCAGCAGCAAAGCGCTACGGTTTCAGGGGACAGGATGCAATCAGCCCCAGCATTTT	CASSKALRFQGTGCNQPQHF
TRBD2	TRBJ2-5	few	TRBV7-6	TGTGCCAGCAGCTTAGGGTGGACTAGCGGGAAAGAGACCCAGTACTTC	CASSLGWTSGKETQYF
-	TRBJ1-1	-	TRBV7-9	TGTGCCAGCAGCTTAGCGATACGGGGCACTGAAGCTTTCTTT	CASSLAIRGTEAFF
-	TRBJ1-6	few	TRBV4-3	TGCTCCAGCAGCCAAGATATTTCACTCTCACCCCTCCACTTT	CSSSQDISLSPLHF
-	TRBJ2-6	-	TRBV29-1	TGCAGCGTTGCAAGAGGCAGTATGGAATCTGGGGCCAACGTCCTGACTTTC	CSVARGSMESGANVLTF
TRBD1	TRBJ2-7	-	TRBV19	TGTGCCCCTTTTAAGGGACAGTTTAACTACGAGCAGTACTTC	CAPFKGQFNYEQYF
TRBD2	TRBJ2-7	few	TRBV27	TGTGCCAGCAGTTTTCGGAGCGGGAGTGATTCCTACGAGCAGTACTTC	CASSFRSGSDSYEQYF
TRBD1	TRBJ2-5	once	TRBV6-5	TGTGCCAGCAACGACAGGGGGCATCAAGAGACCCAGTACTTC	CASNDRGHQETQYF
-	TRBJ2-3	-	TRBV27	TGTGCCAGCAGCTCTCAGGGGATGACAGATACGCAGTATTTT	CASSSQGMTDTQYF
TRBD1	TRBJ2-5	-	TRBV28	TGTGCCAGCAGTTCACAGGGGTGGTACCAAGAGACCCAGTACTTC	CASSSQGWYQETQYF
-	TRBJ2-3	-	TRBV4-2	TGTGCCAGCAGCCAAGTCTCGCGGCGTAGCACAGATACGCAGTATTTT	CASSQVSRRSTDTQYF
-	TRBJ2-5	-	TRBV30	TGTGCCTGGAGTTTCGGCCGGGGGAAGGAGGGCCAAGAGACCCAGTACTTC	CAWSFGRGKEGQETQYF
TRBD1	TRBJ2-1	-	TRBV4-3	TGCGCCAGCAGCCAAGCCGGGACAGGGGGGATCTTGGAGCAGTTCTTC	CASSQAGTGGILEQFF
-	TRBJ2-7	few	TRBV7-8	TGTGCCAGCAGCTTCGGACATTACCCCTACGAGCAGTACTTC	CASSFGHYPYEQYF
TRBD1	TRBJ2-7	-	TRBV7-2	TGTGCCAGCAGCTTCCGGGACAGGGGGCTGTTTGGGGGCTACGAGCAGTACTTC	CASSFRDRGLFGGYEQYF
TRBD1	TRBJ2-3	-	TRBV28	TGTGCCAGCAGTCCCTTTCTCCTTCGGACAGGGGACTTTATAGATACGCAGTATTTT	CASSPFLLRTGDFIDTQYF
-	TRBJ2-7	-	TRBV9	TGTGCCAGCAGCGAGGGTCCGGGGTCGATTTACGAGCAGTACTTC	CASSEGPGSIYEQYF
TRBD2	TRBJ2-7	-	TRBV4-1	TGCACCAGCAGCCGCAGCACCGGGACTAGCGGCTACCACGAGCAGTACTTC	CTSSRSTGTSGYHEQYF
TRBD2	TRBJ2-1	-	TRBV4-1	TGCGCCAGCAGCCAAGACGGACTAGCGGGGGGTTTCTACAATGAGCAGTTCTTC	CASSQDGLAGGFYNEQFF
TRBD2	TRBJ2-7	-	TRBV11-2	TGTGCCAGCAGCTTAGGGCGATCTAGCGGGAGGCGAACCTACGAGCAGTACTTC	CASSLGRSSGRRTYEQYF
TRBD2	TRBJ2-1	-	TRBV7-9	TGTGCCAGCAGCCCCAGGACTAGCGGGAGGAGGAATGAGCAGTTCTTC	CASSPRTSGRRNEQFF
-	TRBJ1-2	-	TRBV6-4	TGTGCCAGCAGGCAGGGATCCTATGGCTACACCTTC	CASRQGSYGYTF
-	TRBJ1-4	-	TRBV5-1	TGCGCCAGCAGCTTACGGGACATTGATGAAAAACTGTTTTTT	CASSLRDIDEKLFF
-	TRBJ2-1	-	TRBV7-9	TGTGCCAGCAGCTCCCGATTAGCCTCCTACAATGAGCAGTTCTTC	CASSSRLASYNEQFF
-	TRBJ1-3	-	TRBV28	TGTGCCAGCTTACCAGGGTCTTCATTGGGAAACACCATATATTTT	CASLPGSSLGNTIYF
-	TRBJ2-7	-	TRBV5-1	TGCGCCAGCAGCTCCGGGACATCCTCCTACGAGCAGTACTTC	CASSSGTSSYEQYF
TRBD1	TRBJ1-2	-	TRBV14	TGTGCCAGCAGCCGACAAACAGGGGCCCCTAACTATGGCTACACCTTC	CASSRQTGAPNYGYTF
-	TRBJ1-5	once	TRBV27	TGTGCCAGCAGTCCCGTAGAGGCCCATCAGCCCCAGCATTTT	CASSPVEAHQPQHF
-	TRBJ2-2	few	TRBV7-9	TGTGCCAGTCTAGGAGCTGGCACCGGGGAGCTGTTTTTT	CASLGAGTGELFF
-	TRBJ2-7	-	TRBV11-1	TGTGCCAGCAGCTTATCTCCAGGGTACGAGCAGTACTTC	CASSLSPGYEQYF
-	TRBJ2-5	-	TRBV27	TGTGCCAGCAAAGACCTAGCCGGATGGACCCAGTACTTC	CASKDLAGWTQYF
-	TRBJ1-1	few	TRBV30	TGTGCCTGGACCCTCCTCGGTGAAGCTTTCTTT	CAWTLLGEAFF
-	TRBJ2-3	-	TRBV19	TGTGCCAGTAGTATACGGAGGGGAACAGATACGCAGTATTTT	CASSIRRGTDTQYF
-	TRBJ1-6	-	TRBV5-1	TGCGCCAGCAGCTCTACAGGGAACTATAATTCACCCCTCCACTTT	CASSSTGNYNSPLHF
TRBD2	TRBJ2-5	few	TRBV2	TGTGCCAGCAGTGAAACTAGCGGGAGGGCCCGGGAGACCCAGTACTTC	CASSETSGRARETQYF
TRBD2	TRBJ2-1	-	TRBV2	TGTGCCAGCACACGGGCGGGAGCCTACAATGAGCAGTTCTTC	CASTRAGAYNEQFF
TRBD1	TRBJ1-5	few	TRBV7-9	TGTGCCAGCAGCTTGGGACAGGGTTTTCAGCCCCAGCATTTT	CASSLGQGFQPQHF
TRBD2	TRBJ2-7	-	TRBV5-1	TGCGCCAGCAGCTCGGCCGGGGGGAGAAACGAGCAGTACTTC	CASSSAGGRNEQYF